This T cell receptor beta chain was documented in a study of shared clonotypes between healthy human individuals (dated by TCRdb to 2018 to 2021). As for the study more broadly: The cohort included three men and two women between 18 and 49 years of age. To estimate repertoire size and how much clonotypes are shared between individuals, the study performed deep sequencing of blood TCR repertoires from about 5 healthy adults. For each donor, CD4 naive and CD4 memory were each run on three plates, CD8 naive on two plates, and CD8 memory on one plate. Between about 0.85 and 10 billion PBMCs per donor were obtained by leukapheresis. Different laboratories and diverse techniques were used to prepare libraries and sequence TCR repertoires, to increase sequencing depth and limit assay-specific biases. General study outcomes and caveats: Naive subsets generally had larger estimated clonotype richness than memory subsets did. Only blood was sampled, and tissue TCR repertoires likely differ from those in blood. Compared with non-shared clonotypes, clonotypes shared by all four sorted-subset donors had higher generation probabilities. Pairwise subsampling led to the expectation that sequencing depth would affect the degree of clonotype sharing among donors. Incomplete sequencing was indicated by rarefaction of sorted-subset datasets, despite the large sequencing depth. Sharing across a few donors was observed for about 5% of naive CD4, over 3% of naive CD8, roughly 2.4% of memory CD4, and less than 0.45% of memory CD8 clonotypes. The genetic and exposure-history diversity represented was limited by the small number of donors.

CDR1 and CDR2 are read off the germline V gene as SGHDT and YYEEEE. The V and J ends are trimmed by 4 bases and 9 bases, leaving 14 bases between them. The CDR3 has 13 amino acids, counting the end cysteine and phenylalanine. Only the CDR3 DNA stays, 39 bases, in frame from base 1. Healthy HIV-negative adults with no recently reported acute infections or vaccinations were included as donors. Every donor was a Caucasian adult living in Nashville, Tennessee, USA. CD4+ T cells were enriched by magnetic negative selection, after which naive cells were positively selected on CD45RA and the negative fraction was taken as the memory subset. Blood was obtained by leukapheresis, after which PBMCs were separated by Ficoll-Histopaque density gradient centrifugation and cryopreserved in liquid nitrogen vapor phase. Analytical flow cytometry was used to check the purity and quantity of each magnetically sorted T cell population. Each sorted fraction had its genomic DNA isolated and then quantified by UV absorbance on a Nanodrop 2000c.

TCR CDR3 regions were amplified from genomic DNA by multiplex PCR using the deep immunoSEQ assay. For each cell subset, the extracted genomic DNA was distributed evenly across all wells of several immunoSEQ 96-well plates, and each plate served as one replicate. For sorted subsets, roughly 200 ng genomic DNA, equal to about 30,000 T cell genomes, was loaded into each replicate PCR. Purified libraries were quantified with a Qubit 3.0 fluorometer, sized on a Bioanalyzer 2100, and re-quantified with the KAPA Library Quantification kit. A separate single-read 150-cycle Illumina NextSeq 550 flow cell was used to sequence each immunoSEQ 96-well plate. As for how the authors treated the data: Because the immunoSEQ output included only junctional sequences and no quality scores, the filtering could not be the same as the filtering used for full-length reads. Sequences were annotated with PyIR, a Python wrapper for IgBLAST v1.9, and V/J genes and CDR3 were assigned using IMGT germline references. Any read was removed if the V/J assignment was weak (E-value above 1e-6), the CDR3 was missing, or the read contained stop codons, out-of-frame junctions, or ambiguous translated residues. V3J clonotypes were defined by identical inferred V gene, J gene, and CDR3 amino acid sequence. Percentage overlap between repertoires was calculated by dividing the number of shared unique clonotypes by the size of the smaller repertoire. Repertoire richness was assessed with RTK rarefaction, the Chao1 estimator, and Recon v2.1 estimates of unobserved clonotypes. Generation probabilities were computed with OLGA for all TCRbeta clonotypes obtained by the gDNA method from a few donors. Here the immuneACCESS table is served through TCRdb, limited to in-frame sequences with V and J called. Missing clones are a known gap in these copies; in checked studies unresolved V genes cover under half, and the rest lacks a known reason. That table gives V, J and clone size, and the DNA gave D and trimming. In all, the sample holds about 1 million clones, and approximately 76% of those were seen once. The ten largest clones represent roughly 1.4% of the sample.

Of note for this clone: Its target antigen remains unknown. Base qualities are not at hand, and no much larger clone is one base apart.

Sample: memory CD4+ T cells sorted from blood. The label giving this sample's cell subset or site can be read as: CD45RA-negative fraction. The TCR sequence derives from a man between 18 and 29 years old in good health. Recombination connected TRBV5-6 to TRBJ2-1; the D region is possibly TRBD1 or TRBD2, each matching across 5 bases. The nucleotides read TGTGCCAGCAGCCCCGGGGCTTCGATTGAGCAGTTCTTC. The translation is CASSPGASIEQFF.